Shown below are 18 T cell receptor beta chains from a single sample sequenced in a study of OX40 agonist ivuxolimab in advanced cancers. Data came from immunoSEQ multiplex PCR; TCRdb stores just in-frame clones and leaves some out. This table has some 71,000 clones, 84% appearing once. This material consisted of CD4+ or CD8+ T cells sorted from blood, taken in a trial of the OX40 agonist ivuxolimab. These receptors originate from an adult with an advanced solid tumor such as melanoma, head and neck, liver or kidney cancer.

The J gene is TRBJ1-5, the V gene TRBV6-1; D perhaps matches TRBD1 (5 bases). The ends were cut back, 10 bases at V and 0 bases at J, with 13 bases in the middle. This CDR3 contains 14 residues. In germline, CDR1 is MNHNS, CDR2 SASEGT. As DNA, the CDR3 is TGTGCCACCGGGGGGGGTGATAGCAATCAGCCCCAGCATTTT. Translated: CATGGGDSNQPQHF.

This clone has a handful of counts. This sequence joins TRBV2 and TRBJ2-5; 7 nucleotides agree with TRBD2. The germline V gene encodes CDR1 SNHLY and CDR2 FYNNEI. Trimming removed 7 bases from V and 4 bases from J; junction bases left unmatched: 6. This CDR3 has 13 residues. The CDR3 DNA follows: TGTGCCAGCAATGGACTAGAGGGAGAGACCCAGTACTTC. It encodes CASNGLEGETQYF.

V usage is TRBV10-3 and J usage is TRBJ2-5; possible D gene TRBD2, 6 bases. CDR1 and CDR2 from the germline V gene are ENHRY and SYGVKD. This CDR3 contains 14 residues. V dropped 2 bases and J dropped 5 bases, with 12 bases sitting between them. CDR3 residues: CAISEGGKRETQYF. For the CDR3, the DNA is TGTGCCATCAGTGAGGGAGGGAAAAGGGAGACCCAGTACTTC.

This clone occurred once. The gene calls are TRBV7-3 and TRBJ2-1; 10 bases are a match to TRBD2. CDR1 and CDR2 (germline): SGHTA, FQGTGA. The V gene end was trimmed by 2 bases and the J gene end by 0 bases; junction bases not matched to a gene: 13. This CDR3 region has 20 residues. The CDR3 DNA reads as TGTGCCAGCAGCTTAGGTGAAGGGGGACTAGCGTTGAGCTCCTACAATGAGCAGTTCTTC. The encoded protein is CASSLGEGGLALSSYNEQFF.

This clone was seen more than once but under ten times. Other DNA sequences in this sample translate to the same CDR3. The chain joins TRBV11-2 to TRBJ1-1; the D gene is possibly TRBD1 (6 bases). The CDR3 length is 13 residues. Germline V CDR1 and CDR2: SGHAT, FQNNGV. Trimming took off 7 bases at V and 1 base at J, with 10 bases between the two ends. CDR3 sequence (DNA): TGTGCCAGCATGCGGACAGCGAACACTGAAGCTTTCTTT. It translates to CASMRTANTEAFF. Combining the CDR3 with reference TRBV11-2 and TRBJ1-1 gives the whole variable domain EAGVAQSPRYKIIEKRQSVAFWCNPISGHATLYWYQQILGQGPKLLIQFQNNGVVDDSQLPKDRFSAERLKGVDSTLKIQPAKLEDSAVYLCASMRTANTEAFFGQGTRLTVV.

The rearrangement uses TRBV27 and TRBJ1-5; 7 bases map to TRBD1. Germline lookup yields CDR1 MNHEY and CDR2 SMNVEV (reference sequence). This CDR3 has 17 amino acids. V was pared by 1 base and J by 3 bases, with 9 bases of the junction left unmatched. DNA of the CDR3: TGTGCCAGCAGTTTATTTGGGGGGACAGTGCTCAATCAGCCCCAGCATTTT. This codes for CASSLFGGTVLNQPQHF.

V gene TRBV5-1 combines with J gene TRBJ2-7, with 8 bases that match TRBD1. The CDR3 loop spans 14 amino acids. Trimming took 0 bases from V and 2 from J; bases not matched to a gene: 1. Germline V gene lookup returns CDR1 SGHRS and CDR2 YFSETQ. This CDR3 reads CASSLGDRPYEQYF. CDR3 nucleotide sequence: TGCGCCAGCAGCTTGGGGGACAGGCCCTACGAGCAGTACTTC.

This chain connects TRBV7-1 to TRBJ2-1; the match to TRBD1 covers 7 bases. TRBV7-1 counts as an open reading frame of uncertain function. The junction had 4 bases not matched to a gene; V was cut back by 5 bases and J by 6 bases. This CDR3 is built from 13 residues. The CDR3 DNA reads as TGTGCCAGCAGCGAGGGGGCTCCCAATGAGCAGTTCTTC. As protein: CASSEGAPNEQFF.

V usage is TRBV30 and J usage is TRBJ1-4; 8 positions agree with TRBD1. V lost 4 bases, J lost 7 bases, and 11 bases stayed unmatched. CDR1 is GTSNPN, CDR2 SVGIG, per germline (reference sequence). The CDR3 totals 15 residues. The CDR3 spells CAWIPAGGGGEKLFF. As DNA, the CDR3 is TGTGCCTGGATCCCAGCAGGGGGCGGAGGTGAAAAACTGTTTTTT.

This clone was counted once. This chain connects TRBV28 to TRBJ1-5; D may be TRBD1 (5 bases). The germline V gene encodes CDR1 MDHEN and CDR2 SYDVKM. This CDR3 region has 13 residues. Trimming took off 6 bases at V and 7 bases at J, with 13 bases between the two ends. The CDR3: CASSSGTLQPQHF. The DNA of the CDR3 is TGTGCCAGCAGCTCCGGGACGCTCCAGCCCCAGCATTTT. Together with reference TRBV28 and TRBJ1-5, the CDR3 gives the full variable domain: DVKVTQSSRYLVKRTGEKVFLECVQDMDHENMFWYRQDPGLGLRLIYFSYDVKMKEKGDIPEGYSVSREKKERFSLILESASTNQTSMYLCASSSGTLQPQHFGDGTRLSIL.

This clone was found a few times. V and J are TRBV6-6 and TRBJ2-6, with 7 nucleotides matching TRBD2. Germline values: CDR1 MNHNY, CDR2 SVGAGI (reference sequence). CDR3 length equals 16 residues. J lost 4 bases, V lost 0 bases, and 3 bases had no gene match. DNA for the CDR3: TGTGCCAGCAGTTACTCCGGGGGGTCCGGGGCCAACGTCCTGACTTTC. Encoded protein: CASSYSGGSGANVLTF.

This clone came up once. This chain links TRBV6-6 with TRBJ1-5, with unresolved D. The germline CDR1 and CDR2 sequences are MNHNY and SVGAGI (reference sequence). V was cut by 4 bases and J by 4 bases, with 5 bases left in between. The CDR3 loop spans 12 amino acids. CDR3 in amino acids: CASSFGNQPQHF. As DNA, the CDR3 is TGTGCCAGCAGTTTCGGGAATCAGCCCCAGCATTTT.

The chain employs TRBV27 and TRBJ2-7, with TRBD2 as a possible D gene (5 bases). This CDR3 contains 12 residues. V was cut by 6 bases and J by 5 bases, with 11 bases left in between. Germline V lookup: CDR1 MNHEY, CDR2 SMNVEV (reference sequence). The CDR3 spells CASRRAQHEQYF. CDR3 nucleotide sequence: TGTGCCAGCAGGAGGGCCCAGCACGAGCAGTACTTC.

This chain uses TRBV2 with TRBJ1-2; D is possibly TRBD1 (6 bases). Looked up from germline, CDR1 is SNHLY and CDR2 is FYNNEI. The CDR3 consists of 14 residues. V was shortened by 4 bases and J by 7 bases, with 16 bases between the two germline ends. CDR3 sequence reads: CASSVRRGLSGYTF. CDR3 sequence (DNA): TGTGCCAGCAGTGTCCGCAGGGGCTTATCTGGCTACACCTTC.

This chain joins TRBV4-3 and TRBJ2-6, with D unresolved. The CDR3 consists of 15 residues. V was clipped by 1 base and J by 1 base, with 5 bases between them. The germline V gene encodes CDR1 LGHNA and CDR2 YSLEER. CDR3 amino acids: CASSQGGSGANVLTF. CDR3 DNA sequence: TGCGCCAGCAGCCAAGGTGGGTCTGGGGCCAACGTCCTGACTTTC.

The V call is TRBV6-1, the J call TRBJ2-1; 9 nucleotides agree with TRBD1. J gave up 5 bases and V 8 bases, and 10 bases lay outside the gene matches. The CDR3 loop spans 15 amino acids. Germline V CDR1 and CDR2: MNHNS, SASEGT. The CDR3 protein is CASFTGTGLNNEQFF. The CDR3 region has the DNA TGTGCCAGCTTCACCGGGACAGGGCTCAACAATGAGCAGTTCTTC.

Concerning this clone itself: The germline gene is not matched at one end of the junction; a read error may be the cause. The chain carries TRBV10-3 and TRBJ2-2; TRBD1 aligns across 7 bases. CDR3 length equals 14 residues. Germline CDR1 reads ENHRY; CDR2 reads SYGVKD. This CDR3 is CAVSSTGDTGELFF. The CDR3 DNA reads TGTGCCGTCAGCAGTACAGGGGACACCGGGGAGCTGTTTTTT.

The chain recombines TRBV7-2 with TRBJ2-7; D is possibly TRBD2 (5 bases). The CDR3 has 14 amino acids. Germline CDR1 and CDR2: SGHTA and FQGNSA. Trimming took 2 bases from V and 1 from J, leaving 9 bases between them. CDR3 amino acids: CASSLTTSSYEQYF. DNA of the CDR3: TGTGCCAGCAGCTTAACCACTAGTTCCTACGAGCAGTACTTC.